Listed below are T cell receptor beta chains from one sample, sequenced in a study of blood T cell repertoires in COVID-19. Generated by immunoSEQ multiplex PCR, the TCRdb table keeps only in-frame clones and is missing some. Of under 250,000 clones detected, approximately 82% appear once; the ten largest clones hold approximately 7.4%. What was sequenced was peripheral blood. The origin of the receptors is a woman aged 50 to 60 with acute or convalescent COVID-19. Each CDR3 is given with its conserved first and last residue. A D gene is named only where the DNA matches it firmly.

TRBJ1-1 | - | TRBV11-2 | CASSLVHSGEDTEAFF | TGTGCCAGCAGCTTAGTTCATTCAGGGGAAGACACTGAAGCTTTCTTT
TRBJ2-3 | TRBD2 | TRBV27 | CASRPRLAGTDTQYF | TGTGCCAGCAGACCCAGACTAGCGGGCACAGATACGCAGTATTTT
TRBJ2-2 | TRBD1 | TRBV24-1 | CATSDPDRAPPAGELFF | TGTGCCACCAGTGACCCCGACAGGGCCCCCCCCGCCGGGGAGCTGTTTTTT
TRBJ2-3 | - | TRBV6-5 | CASKYGESTDTQYF | TGTGCCAGCAAGTACGGGGAATCCACAGATACGCAGTATTTT
TRBJ1-2 | - | TRBV28 | CASSWDNNYGYTF | TGTGCCAGCAGTTGGGACAATAACTATGGCTACACCTTC
TRBJ2-2 | - | TRBV18 | CASSLSRLSSQGTGELFF | TGTGCCAGCTCACTCTCCCGGTTGTCTTCCCAGGGGACCGGGGAGCTGTTTTTT
TRBJ2-1 | - | TRBV27 | CASSFDGRGFNEQFF | TGTGCCAGCAGTTTTGACGGGAGAGGTTTCAATGAGCAGTTCTTC
TRBJ2-1 | TRBD2 | TRBV3-1/TRBV3-2 | CASRRGLAGDNEQFF | TGTGCCAGCAGAAGGGGGCTAGCGGGAGACAATGAGCAGTTCTTC
TRBJ2-5 | TRBD1 | TRBV2 | CASSADRGRETQYF | TGTGCCAGCAGTGCTGACAGGGGGCGAGAGACCCAGTACTTC
TRBJ1-5 | - | TRBV6-6 | CASSYGHPGNQPQHF | TGTGCCAGCAGTTACGGACATCCAGGCAATCAGCCCCAGCATTTT
TRBJ2-1 | - | TRBV2 | CASTPTGASYNEQFF | TGTGCCAGCACTCCGACAGGAGCCTCCTACAATGAGCAGTTCTTC
TRBJ1-2 | - | TRBV28 | CASSLPNNYGYTF | TGTGCCAGCAGTTTACCCAATAACTATGGCTACACCTTC
TRBJ2-5 | TRBD2 | TRBV9 | CASSYPAGGGETQYF | TGTGCCAGCAGCTACCCAGCGGGAGGGGGAGAGACCCAGTACTTC
TRBJ2-3 | - | TRBV29-1 | CSVEGPDTQYF | TGCAGCGTTGAGGGCCCAGATACGCAGTATTTT
TRBJ1-4 | - | TRBV7-8 | CASSQGHGNEKLFF | TGTGCCAGCAGCCAGGGACATGGAAATGAAAAACTGTTTTTT
TRBJ1-5 | - | TRBV2 | CASSEGGQGNQPQHF | TGTGCCAGCAGTGAAGGGGGGCAGGGCAATCAGCCCCAGCATTTT
TRBJ1-1 | - | TRBV19 | CASSISPPERSTEAFF | TGTGCCAGTAGTATATCCCCTCCTGAGAGGAGTACTGAAGCTTTCTTT
TRBJ2-7 | TRBD1 | TRBV29-1 | CSAETGTYEQYF | TGCAGCGCGGAGACAGGGACCTACGAGCAGTACTTC
TRBJ2-1 | TRBD1 | TRBV11-3 | CASSPGTGRNEQFF | TGTGCCAGCAGTCCCGGGACAGGACGCAATGAGCAGTTCTTC
TRBJ1-3 | - | TRBV2 | CASSEIDLRGSGNTIYF | TGTGCCAGCAGTGAAATAGATCTTAGGGGCTCTGGAAACACCATATATTTT
TRBJ2-7 | - | TRBV3-1/TRBV3-2 | CASTFGGSYEQYF | TGTGCCAGCACATTTGGGGGGAGCTACGAGCAGTACTTC
TRBJ2-3 | - | TRBV6-5 | CATSLYTDTQYF | TGTGCCACCTCCCTCTACACAGATACGCAGTATTTT
TRBJ2-2 | - | TRBV13 | CASSLGQAGLNTGELFF | TGTGCCAGCAGCTTAGGCCAAGCGGGTTTAAACACCGGGGAGCTGTTTTTT
TRBJ2-7 | TRBD2 | TRBV6-5 | CATSTSGYEQYF | TGTGCCACTTCCACTAGCGGTTACGAGCAGTACTTC
TRBJ1-1 | - | TRBV6-5 | CASDTRGGAFTEAFF | TGTGCCAGCGACACCCGGGGGGGCGCATTCACTGAAGCTTTCTTT